This entry is about one T cell receptor beta chain. Its cognate antigen is unknown. Sorting produced populations that all topped 95% purity. Expressed TCRB transcripts were sequenced because the entire RNA isolate underwent reverse transcription. Reads from naive, central memory and regulatory T cell samples averaged about 3.9 million. Profiling relied on immunoSEQ multiplex PCR, and the TCRdb table lists in-frame clones only, not all of them. The data show 150,000 or so clones, roughly 9.1% seen once. The data belong to a study of beta chain features in type 1 diabetes. Study-wide findings and caveats: Type 1 diabetes patients had fewer VDJ junction insertions and more deletions. Researchers report that Type 1 diabetes patients had moderately but significantly shorter TCRB CDR3s across all four CD4+ subsets.

The CDR3 consists of 15 residues. The germline gives CDR1 SGHNT, CDR2 YYREEE (reference sequence). Unmatched junction bases numbered 9, after V lost 4 bases and J lost 5 bases. The receptor was derived from a woman aged 18-29 years in good health. Sequencing was performed on central memory CD4+ T cells from blood. The chain is built from TRBV5-4 and TRBJ2-7, with 10 bases identical to TRBD1. CDR3 residues: CASSARDRGGDEQYF. Here the CDR3 DNA reads TGTGCCAGCAGCGCCAGGGACAGGGGAGGGGACGAGCAGTACTTC.